The clone carrying this T cell receptor beta chain was counted ten times or more. The sample's time point: patch test 1, 2 weeks after DPC sensitization. As to treatment: therapeutic diphenylcyclopropenone sensitization with weekly scalp DPC. MiXCR was run by TCRdb on the RACE reads, yielding one entry per CDR3 protein. The table includes about 360,000 distinct CDR3 sequences, 4.8% detected once. This record comes from a study of human T cells and chemical hapten exposure. Per the germline V gene, CDR1 is MDHEN and CDR2 is SYDVKM. The CDR3 totals 17 residues. The V and J ends lost 5 bases and 4 bases, in that order; junction bases with no gene match: 11.

The specimen was whole blood, collected in connection with sensitization to the hapten diphenylcyclopropenone (DPC). The rearrangement joins TRBV28 to TRBJ2-6; TRBD1 aligns across 7 bases. This TCR was sampled from a woman aged 45 to 65 with alopecia areata. Some clones in this sample may be carry-over from other donors' samples. The CDR3 DNA reads TGTGCCAGCAGTCCACGGACAGGAAGCCCGGGGGCCAACGTCCTGACTTTC. Its protein is CASSPRTGSPGANVLTF.